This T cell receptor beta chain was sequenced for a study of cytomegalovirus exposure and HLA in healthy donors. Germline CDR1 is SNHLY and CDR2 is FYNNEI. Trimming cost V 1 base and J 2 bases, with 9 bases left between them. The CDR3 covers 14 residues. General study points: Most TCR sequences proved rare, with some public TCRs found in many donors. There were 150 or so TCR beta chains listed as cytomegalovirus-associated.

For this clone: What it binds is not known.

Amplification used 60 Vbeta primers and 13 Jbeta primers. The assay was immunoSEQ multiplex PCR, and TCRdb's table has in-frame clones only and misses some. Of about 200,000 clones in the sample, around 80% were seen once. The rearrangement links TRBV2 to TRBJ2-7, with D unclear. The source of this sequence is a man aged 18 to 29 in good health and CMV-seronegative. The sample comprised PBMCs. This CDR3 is CASSEEFPTYEQYF. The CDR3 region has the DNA TGTGCCAGCAGTGAAGAATTTCCCACCTACGAGCAGTACTTC. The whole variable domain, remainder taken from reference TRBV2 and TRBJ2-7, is EPEVTQTPSHQVTQMGQEVILRCVPISNHLYFYWYRQILGQKVEFLVSFYNNEISEKSEIFDDQFSVERPDGSNFTLKIRSTKLEDSAMYFCASSEEFPTYEQYFGPGTRLTVT.